These 26 T cell receptor beta chains came from one sample sequenced in a study of T cells after yellow fever vaccination. MiXCR, applied by TCRdb to the 5' RACE reads, yields one record per CDR3 protein. The sample has 450,000 to 600,000 distinct CDR3 sequences, approximately 13% seen once. The sample in question was PBMCs, obtained on the day of the yellow fever booster vaccination. These receptors came from a man aged 25 to 40 who received the YFV17D yellow fever vaccine.

This clonotype was detected a few times. The rearrangement joins TRBV20-1 to TRBJ2-1, with 11 bases matching TRBD2. The V segment lost 5 bases and the J segment 6 bases; nucleotides outside the gene matches: 6. Germline CDR1 is DFQATT and CDR2 is SNEGSKA (reference sequence). The CDR3 loop spans 14 amino acids. The CDR3 DNA is TGCAGTGCTTGGGGACTAGCGGTTCTCAATGAGCAGTTCTTC. Translating it yields CSAWGLAVLNEQFF.

The V call is TRBV2, the J call TRBJ2-3; possibly TRBD1 or TRBD2 for D (5 bases each). The V gene's germline CDR1 is SNHLY and CDR2 FYNNEI. Trimming took off 6 bases at V and 2 bases at J, with 21 bases between the two ends. The CDR3 extends over 17 amino acids. CDR3 sequence: CASSPLGVYGNTDTQYF. The CDR3 nucleotides are TGTGCCAGCAGCCCTCTGGGGGTGTATGGGAACACAGATACGCAGTATTTT.

A few counts support this clonotype. The chain employs TRBV6-1 and TRBJ1-5, with a possible D match to TRBD1 (5 bases). V was pared by 9 bases and J by 5 bases, with 17 bases between. Germline V gives CDR1 MNHNS, CDR2 SASEGT. The CDR3 is 14 amino acids. DNA for the CDR3: TGTGCCAGTCTCGGGGCCCCATCGGATCAGCCCCAGCATTTT. Translated, it gives CASLGAPSDQPQHF.

The rearrangement joins TRBV23-1 to TRBJ2-1; D not certain. TRBV23-1 is recorded as an ORF, its role being uncertain. V lost 7 bases, J lost 6 bases, and 16 bases lay in between. The CDR3 contains 14 residues. CDR3 residues: CASIFTDGPNEQFF. Here the CDR3 DNA reads TGCGCCAGCATCTTCACGGACGGTCCCAATGAGCAGTTCTTC.

About this clonotype: Sequence at one end of the junction differs from germline and may be a read error. The V gene is TRBV18, the J gene TRBJ2-1; D call uncertain. Germline V gene lookup returns CDR1 KGHSH and CDR2 LQKENI. CDR3 length equals 15 residues. CDR3 region: CASSPSQDLMVEQFF. CDR3 in DNA: TGCGCCAGCTCACCAAGCCAAGACCTAATGGTGGAGCAGTTCTTC.

The J gene is TRBJ2-6, the V gene TRBV20-1; D is possibly TRBD1 or TRBD2 (5 bases each). Germline CDR1 reads DFQATT; CDR2 reads SNEGSKA (reference sequence). The V gene lost 6 bases and the J gene lost 1 base, with 10 bases spanning the gap. The CDR3 is 14 residues long. The CDR3 DNA follows: TGCAGTGCCGAGGGGCGGTCTGGGGCCAACGTCCTGACTTTC. Amino acids: CSAEGRSGANVLTF.

The chain combines TRBV5-1 with TRBJ2-1; TRBD2 agrees at 11 bases. Germline V CDR1 and CDR2: SGHRS, YFSETQ. This CDR3 has 16 amino acids. V was clipped by 0 bases and J by 10 bases; unmatched bases: 9. The CDR3 nucleotides are TGCGCCAGCAGCTTGGGGAGCACTAGCGGGAGCATAGAGCAGTTCTTC. Translating gives CASSLGSTSGSIEQFF.

This clonotype was seen only a few times. The chain employs TRBV27 and TRBJ2-7; 13 bases line up with TRBD2. V trimming: 5 bases; J trimming: 3 bases; junction bases outside the gene matches: 19. Germline V gene lookup returns CDR1 MNHEY and CDR2 SMNVEV (reference sequence). CDR3 length: 20 amino acids. This chain's CDR3 is CASSPFGLAGDQLHNYEQYF. The DNA of the CDR3 is TGTGCCAGCAGTCCCTTCGGACTAGCGGGAGACCAGCTCCACAACTACGAGCAGTACTTC.

The chain employs TRBV20-1 and TRBJ2-6; D could derive from TRBD1 or TRBD2 (5 bases each). The length of the CDR3 is 15 residues. Germline values: CDR1 DFQATT, CDR2 SNEGSKA (reference sequence). The V and J ends lost 6 bases and 0 bases respectively, with 12 bases between them. CDR3 residues: CSAIKGTSGANVLTF. The CDR3 DNA reads as TGCAGTGCCATCAAGGGGACCTCTGGGGCCAACGTCCTGACTTTC.

The table lists this clonotype with a few counts. This sequence joins TRBV7-9 and TRBJ1-5; D gene ambiguous. V lost 5 bases, J lost 7 bases, and 15 bases lay in between. The CDR3 has 14 residues. Germline V gives CDR1 SEHNR, CDR2 FQNEAQ (reference sequence). The CDR3 protein is CASSGSGGGQPQHF. CDR3 bases: TGTGCCAGCAGCGGGTCGGGAGGAGGGCAGCCCCAGCATTTT. The full variable domain, in which reference TRBV7-9 and TRBJ1-5 provide the parts outside the CDR3, is DTGVSQNPRHKITKRGQNVTFRCDPISEHNRLYWYRQTLGQGPEFLTYFQNEAQLEKSRLLSDRFSAERPKGSFSTLEIQRTEQGDSAMYLCASSGSGGGQPQHFGDGTRLSIL.

This clonotype came up a few times. V and J are TRBV12-3 or TRBV12-4 and TRBJ2-3; D possibly matches TRBD1 or TRBD2 (6 bases each). The CDR3 sequence is 15 residues long. V shed 7 bases and J shed 2 bases, with 16 bases lying between them. The CDR3 loop is CASNRGGSATDTQYF. In DNA form, the CDR3 reads TGTGCCAGCAACAGAGGGGGGTCTGCCACAGATACGCAGTATTTT.

The chain carries TRBV11-3 and TRBJ2-3, with D hard to call. There are 12 residues in the CDR3. V was shortened by 9 bases and J by 1 base, with 8 bases between the two germline ends. Germline CDR1 and CDR2: SGHNT and YENEEA. Here the CDR3 reads CASGKGTDTQYF. The CDR3 DNA follows: TGTGCCAGTGGGAAGGGCACAGATACGCAGTATTTT.

This sequence joins TRBV5-1 and TRBJ2-2, with D maybe TRBD2 (5 bases). Germline loops: CDR1 SGHRS, CDR2 YFSETQ. The V and J ends lost 6 bases and 1 base respectively, with 10 bases between them. The CDR3 is 14 amino acids. This CDR3 is CASNVRENTGELFF. The CDR3, as DNA: TGCGCCAGCAACGTCCGGGAGAACACCGGGGAGCTGTTTTTT.

The CDR3 bases are TGTGCCTGTTTTCTAACGGATCAGGGTGCCTACGAGCAGTACTTC. Translating it yields CACFLTDQGAYEQYF. This sequence joins TRBV30 and TRBJ2-7; possibly TRBD1 for D (5 bases). The germline V gene encodes CDR1 GTSNPN and CDR2 SVGIG (reference sequence). V was pared by 6 bases and J by 2 bases, with 20 bases between. The CDR3 runs to 15 residues. Full variable domain (outside the CDR3, taken from reference TRBV30 and TRBJ2-7): SQTIHQWPATLVQPVGSPLSLECTVEGTSNPNLYWYRQAAGRGLQLLFYSVGIGQISSEVPQNLSASRPQDRQFILSSKKLLLSDSGFYLCACFLTDQGAYEQYFGPGTRLTVT.

The V call is TRBV7-9, the J call TRBJ1-2; D possibly corresponds to TRBD1 (5 bases). The germline V and J ends were trimmed by 5 bases and 0 bases, with 10 bases remaining between them. This CDR3 is built from 14 residues. Per the germline V gene, CDR1 is SEHNR and CDR2 is FQNEAQ (reference sequence). For the CDR3, the DNA is TGTGCCAGCAGCGGGGGGATAGCTAACTATGGCTACACCTTC. Amino acids: CASSGGIANYGYTF.

The J gene is TRBJ2-3, the V gene TRBV27, with TRBD2 matching over 9 bases. V shed 0 bases, J shed 0 bases, and the junction held 7 bases outside the gene matches. Germline CDR1 reads MNHEY; CDR2 reads SMNVEV (reference sequence). CDR3 length equals 18 residues. CDR3 coding DNA: TGTGCCAGCAGTTTATCGAGGACTAGCGCCGCTAGCACAGATACGCAGTATTTT. Translation gives CASSLSRTSAASTDTQYF.

The chain is built from TRBV27 and TRBJ1-4; no reliable D call. Per germline, CDR1 MNHEY and CDR2 SMNVEV (reference sequence). V lost 1 base and J 7 bases, leaving 10 bases between the germline ends. This CDR3 spans 14 amino acids. The CDR3 loop is CASSLWAGGEKLFF. For the CDR3, the DNA is TGTGCCAGCAGTTTATGGGCCGGCGGTGAAAAACTGTTTTTT.

This clonotype was counted only a few times. The V gene is TRBV20-1, the J gene TRBJ2-1; no clear D. This CDR3 is 14 amino acids long. Trimming stripped 1 base from V and 4 bases from J, with 11 bases between. Germline V lookup: CDR1 DFQATT, CDR2 SNEGSKA (reference sequence). CDR3 amino acids: CSARAIARYNEQFF. Here the CDR3 DNA reads TGCAGTGCTAGAGCGATAGCCCGATACAATGAGCAGTTCTTC.

J is TRBJ2-1 and V is TRBV7-2; D is perhaps TRBD1 or TRBD2 (5 bases each). This CDR3 contains 13 residues. V was pared by 4 bases and J by 7 bases, with 11 bases between. CDR1 and CDR2 from the germline V gene are SGHTA and FQGNSA. CDR3: CASSYMGVNEQFF. CDR3 bases: TGTGCCAGCAGCTATATGGGGGTAAATGAGCAGTTCTTC.

The gene calls are TRBV3-1 and TRBJ2-7; D unclear. The CDR3 totals 13 residues. The germline V gene has CDR1 LGHDT and CDR2 YNNKEL (reference sequence). V was pared by 1 base and J by 6 bases, with 10 bases between. CDR3 sequence: CASSQGRGSEQYF. The CDR3 DNA follows: TGTGCCAGCAGCCAAGGTCGAGGTTCCGAGCAGTACTTC.

J is TRBJ1-2 and V is TRBV20-1; D call uncertain. V lost 1 base and J 4 bases, leaving 10 bases between the germline ends. Germline CDR1 reads DFQATT; CDR2 reads SNEGSKA (reference sequence). The CDR3 consists of 13 residues. CDR3 DNA sequence: TGCAGTGCTAGAGCACAGATTTTCTATGGCTACACCTTC. Its protein is CSARAQIFYGYTF.

This clonotype has at least ten counts. The V gene is TRBV12-3 or TRBV12-4, the J gene TRBJ2-2; D perhaps matches TRBD1 (5 bases). CDR3 length: 13 residues. V dropped 4 bases and J dropped 6 bases, with 9 bases sitting between them. In DNA form, the CDR3 reads TGTGCCAGCAGTTCCAGGGTTCCCGGGGAGCTGTTTTTT. Encoded protein: CASSSRVPGELFF.

The rearrangement joins TRBV20-1 to TRBJ2-1; either TRBD1 or TRBD2 may supply D (5 bases each). Trimming took 5 bases from V and 4 from J, leaving 12 bases between them. The CDR3 is made up of 13 amino acids. Germline CDR1 is DFQATT and CDR2 is SNEGSKA (reference sequence). The CDR3 DNA reads TGCAGTGCTTCGGGACCCGGATACAATGAGCAGTTCTTC. It encodes CSASGPGYNEQFF.

This clonotype has only a few counts. The chain links TRBV18 to TRBJ1-3; D is unresolved. The CDR3 covers 17 residues. The germline CDR1 and CDR2 sequences are KGHSH and LQKENI. Deletions cut 3 bases from V and 0 bases from J, with 15 bases between. The CDR3 loop reads CASSPREAASSGNTIYF. Here the CDR3 DNA reads TGTGCCAGCTCACCGCGGGAGGCGGCGAGCTCTGGAAACACCATATATTTT.

The rearrangement uses TRBV9 and TRBJ2-1; D is possibly TRBD2 (5 bases). The germline V gene has CDR1 SGDLS and CDR2 YYNGEE. Trimming stripped 0 bases from V and 10 bases from J, with 14 bases between. This CDR3 is built from 14 residues. In DNA, the CDR3 is TGTGCCAGCAGCGTAGCGAGTGGGCCGGGGGAGCAGTTCTTC. Translating it yields CASSVASGPGEQFF.

The gene calls are TRBV18 and TRBJ2-7; TRBD1 matches at 7 bases. The CDR3 loop spans 15 amino acids. Germline V gene sequence: CDR1 KGHSH, CDR2 LQKENI. Unmatched junction bases numbered 9, after V lost 4 bases and J lost 3 bases. The CDR3 nucleotides read TGTGCCAGCTCACGGGCAGACAGGGTAGGCTACGAGCAGTACTTC. Protein product: CASSRADRVGYEQYF.